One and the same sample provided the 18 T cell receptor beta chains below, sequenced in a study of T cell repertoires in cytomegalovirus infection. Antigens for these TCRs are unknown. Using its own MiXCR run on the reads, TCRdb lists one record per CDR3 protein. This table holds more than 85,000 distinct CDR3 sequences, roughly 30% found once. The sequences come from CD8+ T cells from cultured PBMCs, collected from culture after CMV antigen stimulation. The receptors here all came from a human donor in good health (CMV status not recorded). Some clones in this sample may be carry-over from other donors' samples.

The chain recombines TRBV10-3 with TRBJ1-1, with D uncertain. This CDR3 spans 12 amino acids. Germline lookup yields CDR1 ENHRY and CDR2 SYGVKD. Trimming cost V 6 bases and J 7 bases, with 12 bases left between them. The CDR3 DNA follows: TGTGCCATCAGCCAAGAGTACGGTGAAGCTTTCTTT. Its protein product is CAISQEYGEAFF.

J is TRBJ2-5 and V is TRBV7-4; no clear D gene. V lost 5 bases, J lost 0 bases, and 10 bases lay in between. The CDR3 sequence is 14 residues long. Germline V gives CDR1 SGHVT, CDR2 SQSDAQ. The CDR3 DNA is TGTGCCAGCAGCAGGGAATCGTACCAAGAGACCCAGTACTTC. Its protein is CASSRESYQETQYF.

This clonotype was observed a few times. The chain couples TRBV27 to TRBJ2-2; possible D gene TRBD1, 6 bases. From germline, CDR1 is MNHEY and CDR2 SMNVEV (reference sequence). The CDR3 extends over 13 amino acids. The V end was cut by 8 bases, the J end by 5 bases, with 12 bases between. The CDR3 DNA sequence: TGTGCCAGCTCACATACAGGGACCGGGGAGCTGTTTTTT. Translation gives CASSHTGTGELFF.

CDR3 amino acids: CASSLKQGTDTGELFF. Written as DNA, the CDR3 is TGTGCCAGCAGCTTAAAACAGGGGACGGACACCGGGGAGCTGTTTTTT. This chain uses TRBV7-9 with TRBJ2-2; 7 bases match TRBD1. In germline, CDR1 is SEHNR, CDR2 FQNEAQ (reference sequence). The trim removed 2 bases at V and 3 bases at J, leaving 6 bases unmatched. This CDR3 contains 16 residues.

CDR3 loop: CASRRTEPEAFF. In DNA, the CDR3 is TGTGCCAGCCGACGTACGGAACCTGAAGCTTTCTTT. This rearrangement joins TRBV6-6 to TRBJ1-1; D ambiguous. Germline V lookup: CDR1 MNHNY, CDR2 SVGAGI (reference sequence). CDR3 length equals 12 residues. Deletions cut 8 bases from V and 6 bases from J, with 13 bases between.

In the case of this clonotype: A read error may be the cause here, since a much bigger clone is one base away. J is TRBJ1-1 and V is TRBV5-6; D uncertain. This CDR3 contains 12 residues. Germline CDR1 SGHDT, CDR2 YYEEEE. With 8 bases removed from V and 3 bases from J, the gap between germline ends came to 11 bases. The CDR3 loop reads CARSQIYTEAFF. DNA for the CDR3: TGTGCCAGAAGCCAAATATACACTGAAGCTTTCTTT.

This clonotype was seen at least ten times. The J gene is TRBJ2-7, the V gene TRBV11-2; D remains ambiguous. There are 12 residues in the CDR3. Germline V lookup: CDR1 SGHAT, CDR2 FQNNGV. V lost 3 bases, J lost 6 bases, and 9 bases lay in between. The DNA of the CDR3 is TGTGCCAGCAGCTTTACCCTATTCGAGCAGTACTTC. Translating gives CASSFTLFEQYF.

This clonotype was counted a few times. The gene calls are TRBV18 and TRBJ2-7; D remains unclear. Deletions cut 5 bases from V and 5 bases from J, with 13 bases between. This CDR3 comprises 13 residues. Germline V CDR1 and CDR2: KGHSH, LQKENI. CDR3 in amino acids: CASSYLRSDEQYF. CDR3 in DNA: TGTGCCAGCTCATACTTGAGGAGCGACGAGCAGTACTTC.

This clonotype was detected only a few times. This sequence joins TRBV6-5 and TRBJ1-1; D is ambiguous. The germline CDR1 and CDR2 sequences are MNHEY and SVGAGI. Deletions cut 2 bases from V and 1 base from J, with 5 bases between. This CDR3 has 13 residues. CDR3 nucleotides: TGTGCCAGCAGTTACGCGTGGAACACTGAAGCTTTCTTT. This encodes CASSYAWNTEAFF.

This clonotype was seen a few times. CDR3 residues: CASSLLGLGTEAFF. The CDR3 bases are TGTGCCAGCAGTTTGTTAGGTCTCGGGACTGAAGCTTTCTTT. The chain links TRBV12-3 or TRBV12-4 to TRBJ1-1; D remains ambiguous. The CDR3 sequence is 14 residues long. Trimming cost V 3 bases and J 5 bases, with 13 bases left between them.

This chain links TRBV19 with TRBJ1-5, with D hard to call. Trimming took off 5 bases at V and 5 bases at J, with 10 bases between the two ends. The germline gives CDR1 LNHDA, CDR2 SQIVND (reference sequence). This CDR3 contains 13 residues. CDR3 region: CASSGLLDQPQHF. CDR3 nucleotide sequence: TGTGCCAGTAGTGGACTGCTGGATCAGCCCCAGCATTTT.

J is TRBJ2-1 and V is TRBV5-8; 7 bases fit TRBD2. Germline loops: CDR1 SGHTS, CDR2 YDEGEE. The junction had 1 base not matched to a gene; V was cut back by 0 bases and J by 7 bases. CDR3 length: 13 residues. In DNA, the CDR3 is TGTGCCAGCAGCTTGGACGGGAGGAATGAGCAGTTCTTC. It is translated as CASSLDGRNEQFF.

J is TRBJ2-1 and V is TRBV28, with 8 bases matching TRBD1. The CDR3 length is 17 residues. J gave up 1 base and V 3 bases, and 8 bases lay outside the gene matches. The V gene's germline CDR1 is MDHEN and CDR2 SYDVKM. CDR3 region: CASSLVYGQGSYNEQFF. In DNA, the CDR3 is TGTGCCAGCAGTTTGGTATATGGACAGGGATCCTACAATGAGCAGTTCTTC. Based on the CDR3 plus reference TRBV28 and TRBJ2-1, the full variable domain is DVKVTQSSRYLVKRTGEKVFLECVQDMDHENMFWYRQDPGLGLRLIYFSYDVKMKEKGDIPEGYSVSREKKERFSLILESASTNQTSMYLCASSLVYGQGSYNEQFFGPGTRLTVL.

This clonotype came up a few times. CDR3 protein: CSAGTGDEQYF. The CDR3, as DNA: TGCAGCGCCGGGACAGGGGACGAGCAGTACTTC. The chain joins TRBV29-1 to TRBJ2-7; TRBD1 aligns across 10 bases. Germline CDR1 and CDR2: SQVTM and ANQGSEA. The CDR3 is 11 amino acids. After removal of 7 bases from V and 5 bases from J, the junction contained 2 bases not matched to a gene.

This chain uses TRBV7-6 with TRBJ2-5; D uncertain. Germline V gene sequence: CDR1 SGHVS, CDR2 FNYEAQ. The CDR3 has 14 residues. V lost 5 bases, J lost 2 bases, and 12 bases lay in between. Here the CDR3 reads CASSPNADQETQYF. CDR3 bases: TGTGCCAGCAGCCCCAACGCAGATCAAGAGACCCAGTACTTC.

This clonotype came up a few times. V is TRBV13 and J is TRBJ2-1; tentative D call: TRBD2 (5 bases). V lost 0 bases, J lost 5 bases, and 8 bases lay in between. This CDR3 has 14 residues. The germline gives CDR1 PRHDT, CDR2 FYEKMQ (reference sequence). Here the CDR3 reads CASSLGVGDNEQFF. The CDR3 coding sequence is TGTGCCAGCAGCTTAGGGGTCGGGGACAATGAGCAGTTCTTC.

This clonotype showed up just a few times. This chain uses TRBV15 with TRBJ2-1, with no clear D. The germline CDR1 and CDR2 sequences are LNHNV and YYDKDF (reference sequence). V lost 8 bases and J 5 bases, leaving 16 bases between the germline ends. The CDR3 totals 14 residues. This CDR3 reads CATSLGSPNNEQFF. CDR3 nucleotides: TGTGCCACCTCCCTCGGGTCCCCCAACAATGAGCAGTTCTTC.

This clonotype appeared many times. CDR3 DNA sequence: TGTGCCAGCAGCGGACAGGCTATGAACTATGGCTACACCTTC. Its protein product is CASSGQAMNYGYTF. V gene TRBV2 combines with J gene TRBJ1-2, with TRBD1 matching 7 bases. The V segment lost 6 bases and the J segment 2 bases; nucleotides outside the gene matches: 6. The germline V gene has CDR1 SNHLY and CDR2 FYNNEI. This CDR3 spans 14 amino acids. Variable domain in full (rest from reference TRBV2 and TRBJ1-2): EPEVTQTPSHQVTQMGQEVILRCVPISNHLYFYWYRQILGQKVEFLVSFYNNEISEKSEIFDDQFSVERPDGSNFTLKIRSTKLEDSAMYFCASSGQAMNYGYTFGSGTRLTVV.